The clone carrying this T cell receptor (beta chain) was counted ten times or more. The antigen is undetermined. Time point here: newly diagnosed GD, antithyroid drugs for less than 3 months. Generation of the TCR library employed RNA extracted from PBMCs. The sample comes from a study of regulatory T cells in long-lasting Graves disease. Whole-study findings and limits: TRBV28, TRBJ1-2 and TRBJ2-5 emerged as the favored segments in persistent disease.

Germline CDR1 is SNHLY and CDR2 is FYNNEI. The CDR3 spans 15 residues. Researchers made TCR beta libraries by using iRepertoire HTBI primers and running Arm-PCR on CDR3 regions. Per the authors' pipeline: Analysis of the samples identified over 60 TRBV and 14 TRBJ segments. One entry per CDR3 protein, called by TCRdb with MiXCR from the multiplex PCR reads. The V and J calls shown here were made by TCRdb, not taken from the authors' results. In the table there are 450,000 to 500,000 distinct CDR3 sequences, around 16% of which are singletons. These same records also appear under a second study, on T cells in Graves' hyperthyroidism and ophthalmopathy.

The chain recombines TRBV2 with TRBJ2-1; D is perhaps TRBD1 (6 bases). The closer fit of TRBJ2-5 to the DNA end suggests the J call may be wrong. The receptor was derived from a man between 35 and 55 years old with Graves disease. The sample was peripheral blood mononuclear cells (PBMCs), taken at new diagnosis, from a patient treated with antithyroid drugs. The CDR3 loop reads CATSSRVQGFQDQYF. The CDR3 DNA follows: TGTGCCACCTCTTCCCGGGTACAGGGCTTCCAAGACCAGTACTTC.